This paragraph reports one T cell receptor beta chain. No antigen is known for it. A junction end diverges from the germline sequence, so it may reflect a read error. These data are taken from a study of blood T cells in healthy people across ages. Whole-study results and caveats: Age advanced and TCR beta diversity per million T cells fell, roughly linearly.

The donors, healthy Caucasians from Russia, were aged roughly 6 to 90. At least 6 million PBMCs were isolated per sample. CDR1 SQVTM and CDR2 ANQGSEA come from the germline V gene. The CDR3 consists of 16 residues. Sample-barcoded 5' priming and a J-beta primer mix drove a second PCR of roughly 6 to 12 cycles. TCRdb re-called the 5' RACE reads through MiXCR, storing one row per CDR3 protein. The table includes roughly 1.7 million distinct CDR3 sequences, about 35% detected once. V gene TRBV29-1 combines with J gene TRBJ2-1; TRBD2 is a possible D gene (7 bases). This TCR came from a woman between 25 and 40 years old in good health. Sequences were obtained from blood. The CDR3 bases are TGCAGCGTTGTGGGGGGGCGAGCGGGTGCCTACAATGGGCAGTTCTTC. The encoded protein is CSVVGGRAGAYNGQFF.